This TCR beta chain was recovered during a study of regulatory T cells in long-lasting Graves disease. Study-wide findings and caveats: Relative to newly diagnosed Graves' patients, persistent ones had lower TCR diversity.

The germline V and J ends were trimmed by 3 bases and 7 bases, with 10 bases remaining between them. The length of the CDR3 is 12 residues. The germline V gene has CDR1 MDHEN and CDR2 SYDVKM. Time point denoted: newly diagnosed GD, antithyroid drugs for less than 3 months. RNA isolated from PBMCs was used to make the TCR library. This clonotype came up many times. No antigen is known for it. Assembly of TCR beta libraries relied on iRepertoire HTBI primers together with Arm-PCR of CDR3 regions. Each CDR3 protein gets one entry after TCRdb re-called the multiplex PCR reads with MiXCR. Of 350,000 to 500,000 distinct CDR3 sequences in the sample, 16% were seen once. These same data were also listed under a study on T cells in Graves' hyperthyroidism and ophthalmopathy. That work adds: Researchers ran a first-round RT-PCR on the TCR CDR3 using the HTBI primer set.

This chain links TRBV28 with TRBJ2-7; perhaps TRBD1 as D (7 bases). The material was peripheral blood mononuclear cells (PBMCs), obtained at new diagnosis, from a patient treated with antithyroid drugs. The source is a woman aged 30 to 39 with Graves disease. Here the CDR3 DNA reads TGTGCCAGCAGTTTTCAGGGGGGTGAGCAGTACTTC. The encoded protein is CASSFQGGEQYF.